A selection of T cell receptor beta chains follows, all from one sample in a study of blood T cell repertoires in COVID-19. Produced via immunoSEQ multiplex PCR; TCRdb's table is partial and in-frame only. The sample lists roughly 97,000 clones; just over 90% were seen once. Material for sequencing was peripheral blood. The receptors stem from a man in his 60s with acute or convalescent COVID-19. The CDR3 runs from the conserved cysteine through the conserved F or W. The D gene is left open where the match is weak.

V,J,D,CDR3
TRBV18,TRBJ2-3,.,CASSPPRQANTDTQYF
TRBV11-2,TRBJ1-1,.,CASSLRSYTEAFF
TRBV5-1,TRBJ2-1,.,CASSLEMSSYNEQFF
TRBV18,TRBJ1-5,.,CASSPRRDSGQPQHF
TRBV19,TRBJ1-5,.,CASSILGQVGLSNQPQHF
TRBV6-6,TRBJ1-6,.,CASSYEGNNSPLHF
TRBV18,TRBJ2-3,TRBD2,CASSPEGLATDTQYF
TRBV7-9,TRBJ2-5,.,CASSLDRGGGETQYF
TRBV6-5,TRBJ1-6,.,CASRPGSYNSPLHF
TRBV30,TRBJ1-3,.,CAWREGRGGNTIYF
TRBV7-9,TRBJ1-1,TRBD1,CASSFTRGETEAFF
TRBV19,TRBJ2-1,TRBD1,CASRQGSGEQFF
TRBV6-5,TRBJ1-1,.,CASSQRTPDTEAFF
TRBV5-1,TRBJ1-2,.,CASSMDPDSPYGYTF
TRBV25-1,TRBJ2-1,.,CASSKAGTTYNEQFF
TRBV6-5,TRBJ2-7,.,CATYRASHSSYEQYF
TRBV19,TRBJ1-2,.,CASSPGGLYGYTF
TRBV9,TRBJ1-2,TRBD1,CASSELGTAVANYGYTF
TRBV20-1,TRBJ1-5,.,CSASSAQGQPQHF
TRBV6-6,TRBJ1-1,.,CASSQDRQATVEAFF
TRBV3-1/TRBV3-2,TRBJ2-2,.,CASSQFSTGTGELFF
TRBV7-9,TRBJ1-1,.,CASSRSTGVNTEAFF
TRBV10-3,TRBJ1-5,TRBD1,CAISEDRDQPQHF
TRBV19,TRBJ1-4,.,CAVQGRREKLFF
TRBV6-5,TRBJ1-1,TRBD1,CARPLFRGTEAFF
TRBV6-1,TRBJ2-1,TRBD1,CASSEEGQGYNEQFF
TRBV11-2,TRBJ2-3,TRBD2,CASTTPGLASDTQYF
TRBV6-5,TRBJ1-5,TRBD1,CASSRQGDNQPQHF
TRBV5-1,TRBJ1-5,TRBD1,CASSSIGGQGAQRHF
TRBV7-9,TRBJ2-3,TRBD2,CASSPTSGGPGDTQYF
TRBV7-6,TRBJ2-3,TRBD2,CASSSGTRSTDTQYF
TRBV28,TRBJ1-1,.,CASSLSGRGIEGRVAFF
TRBV5-1,TRBJ2-5,.,CASSDGLQETQYF
TRBV5-1,TRBJ2-7,.,CASSLAAGGYEQYF
TRBV3-1/TRBV3-2,TRBJ1-1,TRBD1,CASSLTDREGTEAFF
TRBV30,TRBJ1-2,TRBD1,CAWQTGRGYTF
TRBV7-9,TRBJ2-7,TRBD2,CASSLGGGSSYEQYF
TRBV27,TRBJ2-5,TRBD1,CASSQGVWQETQYF
TRBV6-4,TRBJ1-1,TRBD1,CASRGTDRNTEAFF
TRBV5-1,TRBJ2-5,.,CASTLNSYQETQYF
TRBV30,TRBJ1-4,TRBD1,CASTQGQVGEKLFF
TRBV18,TRBJ1-1,TRBD1,CASSLGQGLSMNTEAFF
TRBV11-2,TRBJ1-6,.,CASSLDYGGFNSPLHF
TRBV19,TRBJ1-5,.,CASSIRGGNQPQHF
TRBV5-6,TRBJ1-5,.,CASSSRGYGNQPQHF
TRBV30,TRBJ2-2,.,CAWSWGGPGELFF
TRBV6-5,TRBJ1-6,.,CASSYSMVGGNSPLHF
TRBV7-8,TRBJ1-5,.,CASSPQPSGRDQPQHF
TRBV3-1/TRBV3-2,TRBJ1-3,.,CASSQETGHTIYF
TRBV29-1,TRBJ1-3,TRBD1,CSVVYGTGHGNTIYF
TRBV3-1/TRBV3-2,TRBJ1-2,TRBD1,CASSQTGTGTPWGYGYTF